Below, one TCR beta chain is given with its context. Its target is unknown. The germline V gene has CDR1 SEHNR and CDR2 FQNEAQ (reference sequence). This CDR3 has 15 residues. V lost 1 base and J lost 6; bases outside the gene matches: 7. The data originate from a study of T cell responses to AZD1222 COVID-19 vaccine. Profiling relied on immunoSEQ multiplex PCR, and the TCRdb table lists in-frame clones only, not all of them. This table has 90,000 to 120,000 clones, approximately 88% appearing once. Findings of the study overall: Repertoires were collected only later (after the peak T cell response had occurred).

The source is an adult in good health. The input for sequencing was peripheral blood, taken on day 0 of AZD1222 vaccination. This chain uses TRBV7-9 with TRBJ1-1; 8 nucleotides agree with TRBD1. The CDR3 DNA sequence: TGTGCCAGCAGCTTAGTCGCAGGGGGCTCGGCTGAAGCTTTCTTT. Protein product: CASSLVAGGSAEAFF.